A few counts support the clone carrying this T cell receptor beta chain. Its antigen remains unidentified. These data belong to a study of blood T cells in healthy people across ages. Study-level information: Roughly one uniquely barcoded beta molecule per two T cells was captured. Overall study results and limits: Versus aged donors, long-lived donors had higher diversity and more naive CD4+ cells.

With a J-beta primer mix and a sample-barcoded 5' primer, a second PCR ran roughly 6 to 11 cycles. All samples gave at least 2.5 million CDR3-containing paired-end reads. TCRdb passed the 5' RACE reads through MiXCR, listing each CDR3 protein once. The data contain 730,000 or so distinct CDR3 sequences, around 43% of them singletons. Researchers report isolating at least 6.5 million PBMCs per sample. V was clipped by 1 base and J by 0 bases, with 7 bases between them. CDR1 is SGHTA and CDR2 is FQGNSA in the germline V gene. The CDR3 has 15 residues. V and J are TRBV7-2 and TRBJ1-5, with D unclear. The TCR was taken from a man older than 75 in good health. The specimen was blood. This CDR3 is CASSLDNHSNQPQHF. CDR3 sequence (DNA): TGTGCCAGCAGCTTAGATAACCATAGCAATCAGCCCCAGCATTTT.